This entry lists 2 T cell receptor beta chains sequenced from one sample in a study of T cell responses to AZD1222 COVID-19 vaccine. TCRdb's table, derived via immunoSEQ multiplex PCR, lists solely in-frame clones and lacks some. Of around 150,000 clones detected, about 89% appear once; the ten largest clones hold around 6.9%. The specimen comprised peripheral blood, sampled 28 days after the second dose of the MenACWY control vaccine. Receptors originate from an adult who received the MenACWY meningococcal vaccine as a control.

This chain links TRBV6-2 or TRBV6-3 with TRBJ2-3; 7 bases are shared with TRBD2. The germline gives CDR1 MNHEY, CDR2 SVGEGT. J was trimmed by 2 bases and V by 6 bases; bases with no gene match: 8. The CDR3 totals 15 residues. This chain's CDR3 is CASSPGRGNTDTQYF. The CDR3 DNA sequence: TGTGCCAGCAGCCCAGGGCGGGGGAACACAGATACGCAGTATTTT.

The rearrangement uses TRBV7-9 and TRBJ1-1; no clear D. Trimming left V 3 bases short and J 3 bases short, with 11 bases between. Looked up from germline, CDR1 is SEHNR and CDR2 is FQNEAQ (reference sequence). The CDR3 runs 14 residues. The CDR3 protein is CASSFGRTDTEAFF. The DNA of the CDR3 is TGTGCCAGCAGCTTCGGACGAACCGACACTGAAGCTTTCTTT.